These T cell receptor beta chains were read from a single sample in a study of blood T cell repertoires in COVID-19. This table comes from immunoSEQ multiplex PCR, and its TCRdb copy is limited to in-frame clones, with some not included. In the table there are 240,000 or so clones, roughly 86% of which are singletons. Sequencing input: peripheral blood. These receptors all stem from a woman in her 70s with active or convalescent COVID-19. The conserved cysteine and the conserved F or W are not part of the CDR3 here. The listing skips clone size in some rows; elsewhere it reads once, few, many or a size class.

13	TRBV7-3	TRBJ1-1	.	ASSPQTFPTTEAF
13	TRBV6-5	TRBJ1-3	.	ASSYQTGAGNTIY
9	TRBV20-1	TRBJ1-2	.	SVQGLDGYT
14	TRBV6-2/TRBV6-3	TRBJ1-3	once	ASSYPSEGFGNTIY
13	TRBV4-1	TRBJ1-5	few	ASSPTGDANQPQH
11	TRBV12-3/TRBV12-4	TRBJ2-1	.	ASRLTGGKEQF
14	TRBV6-5	TRBJ2-1	.	ASSYSAGAMNNEQF
12	TRBV7-2	TRBJ2-5	.	ASSLAGGLETQY
10	TRBV6-5	TRBJ2-1	.	ASRTFAGGPF
10	TRBV29-1	TRBJ1-1	.	SVNRGNTEAF
9	TRBV11-2	TRBJ1-1	.	ASSNRQEAF
13	TRBV5-6	TRBJ2-5	once	ASSSETSPGETQY
11	TRBV12-3/TRBV12-4	TRBJ2-1	once	ASSLKGGNEQF
14	TRBV7-3	TRBJ2-7	.	ASSPTRQGALHEQY
12	TRBV5-1	TRBJ2-1	.	ASSLTGSHNEQF
11	TRBV12-3/TRBV12-4	TRBJ1-1	.	ASSLKLNTEAF
11	TRBV10-3	TRBJ1-4	.	AIAEGDNEKLF
13	TRBV3-1/TRBV3-2	TRBJ2-2	.	ASSQGRGPNGELF
10	TRBV7-2	TRBJ2-1	once	ASSRLGLKQF
13	TRBV7-8	TRBJ1-2	.	ASSLGHIRQDGYT
10	TRBV12-5	TRBJ1-2	.	ASGLAEGGYT
11	TRBV4-1	TRBJ1-1	.	ASSLAPDRGPF
12	TRBV2	TRBJ1-2	.	ASRVGGMEYGYT
16	TRBV14	TRBJ1-2	.	ASSQGGLYDPSNYGYT
12	TRBV9	TRBJ1-1	.	ASSPRFRNTEAF
13	TRBV7-2	TRBJ2-1	few	ASSSGLAGYNEQF
12	TRBV10-3	TRBJ1-1	.	ASQGQTANTEAF
11	TRBV6-5	TRBJ1-1	.	ASHDGLSTEAF
12	TRBV7-2	TRBJ1-1	.	ASSLGGVNTEAF
14	TRBV10-3	TRBJ1-5	.	AISDGAGYSNQPQH
11	TRBV24-1	TRBJ2-2	.	ATSESGGGELF
12	TRBV5-6	TRBJ1-2	.	ASSLQGQNYGYT
12	TRBV5-1	TRBJ2-1	.	ASTSGGSYNEQF
11	TRBV10-2	TRBJ1-3	few	ASRQGSGGTIY
13	TRBV4-3	TRBJ1-1	.	ASSQEVGQRTEAF
13	TRBV4-3	TRBJ1-2	.	ASSQDAGRVYGYT
13	TRBV7-7	TRBJ2-2	.	ASSPIGGDTGELF
16	TRBV7-2	TRBJ2-2	.	ASSSVMVSLSGTGELF
12	TRBV4-3	TRBJ1-4	.	ASSWDRGGEKLF
14	TRBV5-1	TRBJ1-4	few	ASSLQGVATNEKLF
12	TRBV2	TRBJ2-3	.	ASSVLGTGDTQY
10	TRBV6-5	TRBJ1-2	.	ASKQETHGYT
11	TRBV27	TRBJ1-5	.	ASSLWGSQPQH
11	TRBV12-3/TRBV12-4	TRBJ1-1	.	ASSLSSVTEAF
12	TRBV5-1	TRBJ1-2	.	ASSFSDSTYGYT
16	TRBV14	TRBJ1-5	.	ASSQVIGEEGSNQPQH
12	TRBV19	TRBJ1-1	.	ASSASWGGTEAF
12	TRBV18	TRBJ2-1	.	ASSPRQGSNEQF
10	TRBV6-5	TRBJ1-1	.	ASSRSGNEAF